This passage covers 26 T cell receptor beta chains from one sample sequenced in a study of Tregs in tolerant kidney transplant recipients. The nonmyeloablative bone marrow transplants came from related graft donors, with transient mixed chimerism. Assay used: immunoSEQ multiplex PCR; TCRdb lists only in-frame clones, some missing. The sample contains 90,000 or so clones, approximately 93% of which appear only once. The material was CD4+ T cells from blood (PBMCs), obtained 12 months after the transplant. These receptor sequences come from a human patient who received a combined kidney and bone marrow transplant. Some T cells could come from the graft donor.

The chain joins TRBV10-3 to TRBJ2-3; TRBD2 matches at 10 bases. Germline loops: CDR1 ENHRY, CDR2 SYGVKD. This CDR3 comprises 16 residues. The V segment lost 0 bases and the J segment 5 bases; nucleotides outside the gene matches: 5. CDR3 protein: CAISESSSGRLDTQYF. In nucleotides, the CDR3 is TGTGCCATCAGTGAGTCGTCTAGCGGGAGATTAGATACGCAGTATTTT.

The chain joins TRBV28 to TRBJ2-6, with D unresolved. The CDR3 runs to 15 residues. V lost 6 bases and J 0 bases, leaving 9 bases between the germline ends. In germline, CDR1 is MDHEN, CDR2 SYDVKM. Here the CDR3 DNA reads TGTGCCAGCAGGAGGCGGTCCTCTGGGGCCAACGTCCTGACTTTC. This sequence encodes CASRRRSSGANVLTF. Combining the CDR3 with reference TRBV28 and TRBJ2-6 gives the whole variable domain DVKVTQSSRYLVKRTGEKVFLECVQDMDHENMFWYRQDPGLGLRLIYFSYDVKMKEKGDIPEGYSVSREKKERFSLILESASTNQTSMYLCASRRRSSGANVLTFGAGSRLTVL.

The V gene is TRBV7-9, the J gene TRBJ1-4; perhaps TRBD1 as D (5 bases). With 2 bases removed from V and 7 bases from J, the gap between germline ends came to 17 bases. CDR1 is SEHNR and CDR2 is FQNEAQ in the germline V gene (reference sequence). There are 16 residues in the CDR3. The CDR3 reads CASSLKEWGVGEKLFF. The CDR3 coding sequence is TGTGCCAGCAGCTTAAAAGAATGGGGGGTTGGTGAAAAACTGTTTTTT.

The V gene is TRBV5-1, the J gene TRBJ2-7; a possible D gene is TRBD2 (6 bases). Trimming left V 4 bases short and J 4 bases short, with 12 bases between. The CDR3 extends over 13 amino acids. The germline CDR1 and CDR2 sequences are SGHRS and YFSETQ. CDR3 region: CASSILAGYEQYF. Here the CDR3 DNA reads TGCGCCAGCAGCATACTAGCTGGTTACGAGCAGTACTTC.

This chain joins TRBV21-1 and TRBJ2-4; TRBD1, the table's D call, lacks a check against the DNA. TRBV21-1 is a documented pseudogene. This CDR3 has 14 residues. In DNA, the CDR3 is TGTGCCAGCAGCAAGGCACAGGCCAAAAACATTCAGTACTTC. Translating gives CASSKAQAKNIQYF.

The genes are TRBV5-1 and TRBJ1-2; 8 bases align to TRBD1. Germline CDR1 and CDR2: SGHRS and YFSETQ. CDR3 size: 15 residues. The trim removed 1 base at V and 6 bases at J, leaving 8 bases unmatched. In nucleotides, the CDR3 is TGCGCCAGCAGCTTGCGGACAGGGCCTGGGGATGGCTACACCTTC. Residues: CASSLRTGPGDGYTF.

This chain uses TRBV14 with TRBJ1-2; D call uncertain. Germline lookup yields CDR1 SGHDN and CDR2 FVKESK. The CDR3 has 13 amino acids. V was pared by 4 bases and J by 13 bases, with 19 bases between. CDR3 DNA sequence: TGTGCCAGCAGCCCCCAAACGCGGGGAGAGGGCACCTTC. Protein product: CASSPQTRGEGTF.

V is TRBV29-1 and J is TRBJ2-7; D is perhaps TRBD1 (5 bases). There are 15 residues in the CDR3. V was pared by 4 bases and J by 4 bases, with 20 bases between. Germline V gene data show CDR1 as SQVTM and CDR2 as ANQGSEA. CDR3 DNA sequence: TGCAGCGTTGTCCGACTGCGGCAGGGTGGATACGAGCAGTACTTC. This encodes CSVVRLRQGGYEQYF.

This chain uses TRBV29-1 with TRBJ1-3, with D uncertain. Deletions cut 6 bases from V and 0 bases from J, with 12 bases between. This CDR3 contains 14 residues. CDR1 SQVTM and CDR2 ANQGSEA come from the germline V gene. The CDR3 DNA reads as TGCAGCGTCGATAGCTTCCTCTCTGGAAACACCATATATTTT. This translates into CSVDSFLSGNTIYF.

V usage is TRBV10-3 and J usage is TRBJ2-7, with 9 bases aligning to TRBD1. Germline lookup yields CDR1 ENHRY and CDR2 SYGVKD. Trimming at V came to 3 bases and at J to 2 bases, leaving 8 bases not matched to a gene. The CDR3 runs to 16 residues. CDR3 sequence: CAISEGTGTGTYEQYF. The CDR3, as DNA: TGTGCCATCAGTGAAGGCACCGGGACAGGGACCTACGAGCAGTACTTC.

The rearrangement links TRBV19 to TRBJ1-2, with 7 bases lining up with TRBD1. From germline, CDR1 is LNHDA and CDR2 SQIVND (reference sequence). CDR3 length: 14 residues. V was pared by 4 bases and J by 0 bases, with 2 bases of the junction left unmatched. CDR3 nucleotides: TGTGCCAGTAGTAGGGGACAGTCTAACTATGGCTACACCTTC. Its protein product is CASSRGQSNYGYTF.

CDR3 DNA: TGTGCCAGCAGCTCGACAGGGCCTTTCTCAGATACGCAGTATTTT. Translating gives CASSSTGPFSDTQYF. The chain is built from TRBV7-7 and TRBJ2-3; 7 nucleotides align to TRBD1. There are 15 residues in the CDR3. The germline gives CDR1 SSHAT, CDR2 FNYEAQ (reference sequence). V shed 4 bases and J 4 bases; nucleotides not matched to a gene: 8. The full variable domain, its missing parts supplied by reference TRBV7-7 and TRBJ2-3, is GAGVSQSPRYKVTKRGQDVTLRCDPISSHATLYWYQQALGQGPEFLTYFNYEAQPDKSGLPSDRFSAERPEGSISTLTIQRTEQRDSAMYRCASSSTGPFSDTQYFGPGTRLTVL.

The chain has TRBV11-2 and TRBJ1-1, with D uncertain. Germline assignment: CDR1 SGHAT and CDR2 FQNNGV. There are 13 residues in the CDR3. The V gene lost 4 bases and the J gene lost 3 bases, with 9 bases spanning the gap. This CDR3 is CASSSDSYTEAFF. CDR3 DNA sequence: TGTGCCAGCAGCTCAGACTCGTACACTGAAGCTTTCTTT.

The V gene is TRBV18, the J gene TRBJ1-5, with TRBD1 matching 9 bases. CDR1 is KGHSH, CDR2 LQKENI, per germline. V trimming: 6 bases; J trimming: 7 bases; junction bases outside the gene matches: 10. CDR3 length equals 15 residues. CDR3 amino acids: CASSPGTGTYQPQHF. The CDR3 DNA is TGTGCCAGCTCTCCCGGGACAGGGACCTACCAGCCCCAGCATTTT.

The chain carries TRBV5-1 and TRBJ1-3, with D unresolved. V gave up 0 bases and J gave up 0 bases, with 10 bases separating them. Germline CDR1 SGHRS, CDR2 YFSETQ. The CDR3 covers 16 residues. The CDR3 sequence is CASSLGQRDSGNTIYF. CDR3 DNA sequence: TGCGCCAGCAGCTTGGGTCAGCGAGACTCTGGAAACACCATATATTTT.

V usage is TRBV7-2 and J usage is TRBJ2-1, with TRBD2 matching over 12 bases. The trim removed 1 base at V and 4 bases at J, leaving 2 bases unmatched. Per germline, CDR1 SGHTA and CDR2 FQGNSA. The CDR3 runs 16 residues. CDR3 loop: CASSLELAGGYNEQFF. The CDR3 nucleotides read TGTGCCAGCAGCTTAGAACTAGCGGGGGGTTACAATGAGCAGTTCTTC.

V is TRBV7-9 and J is TRBJ2-2; 10 bases are a match to TRBD2. V lost 1 base to trimming and J lost 7 bases; unmatched junction nucleotides: 6. There are 16 residues in the CDR3. Germline-derived CDR1 and CDR2 are SEHNR and FQNEAQ (reference sequence). In DNA, the CDR3 is TGTGCCAGCAGCTTAGGGAGCGGGAGGGCCGACGGGGAGCTGTTTTTT. Translating gives CASSLGSGRADGELFF.

J is TRBJ1-1 and V is TRBV7-9, with a tentative D call TRBD1 (6 bases). Germline CDR1 SEHNR, CDR2 FQNEAQ (reference sequence). The CDR3 spans 14 residues. The ends were cut back, 4 bases at V and 4 bases at J, with 13 bases in the middle. The CDR3 is CASSSDPRGTEAFF. CDR3 coding DNA: TGTGCCAGCAGCTCCGACCCCAGGGGCACTGAAGCTTTCTTT. The whole variable domain, remainder taken from reference TRBV7-9 and TRBJ1-1, is DTGVSQNPRHKITKRGQNVTFRCDPISEHNRLYWYRQTLGQGPEFLTYFQNEAQLEKSRLLSDRFSAERPKGSFSTLEIQRTEQGDSAMYLCASSSDPRGTEAFFGQGTRLTVV.

The J gene is TRBJ2-3, the V gene TRBV2; 11 positions agree with TRBD2. Trimming at V came to 5 bases and at J to 1 base, leaving 5 bases not matched to a gene. CDR1 and CDR2 from the germline V gene are SNHLY and FYNNEI. The CDR3 covers 16 residues. CDR3 amino acids: CASSPLAGGGTDTQYF. The CDR3 DNA is TGTGCCAGCAGTCCCTTAGCGGGAGGGGGCACAGATACGCAGTATTTT.

The chain carries TRBV29-1 and TRBJ1-3; D is perhaps TRBD1 (6 bases). V gave up 4 bases and J gave up 3 bases, with 10 bases separating them. The germline CDR1 and CDR2 sequences are SQVTM and ANQGSEA. CDR3 length: 13 residues. The CDR3 nucleotides read TGCAGCGTTGGTTCAGGGGATGGAAACACCATATATTTT. Protein: CSVGSGDGNTIYF.

This chain joins TRBV11-3 and TRBJ2-7, with 8 bases lining up with TRBD1. The germline gives CDR1 SGHNT, CDR2 YENEEA. V was clipped by 5 bases and J by 2 bases; unmatched bases: 5. The CDR3 has 14 residues. Here the CDR3 reads CASSPGQGTYEQYF. The CDR3 DNA sequence: TGTGCCAGCAGCCCCGGACAGGGTACCTACGAGCAGTACTTC.

Only one count was recorded for this clone. CDR3 in DNA: TGTGCCAGCTCACCGAGGCAGGGGACTGAAGCTTTCTTT. Translation: CASSPRQGTEAFF. The chain combines TRBV18 with TRBJ1-1, with TRBD1 as a possible D gene (6 bases). The CDR3 sequence is 13 residues long. CDR1 is KGHSH and CDR2 is LQKENI in the germline V gene. Trimming pared 3 bases from V and 5 bases from J, leaving 10 bases between.

The chain links TRBV5-1 to TRBJ2-1; 12 bases map to TRBD2. The CDR3 loop spans 16 amino acids. Germline V CDR1 and CDR2: SGHRS, YFSETQ. V dropped 6 bases and J dropped 7; count of bases not matched to a gene: 11. Written as DNA, the CDR3 is TGCGCCAGCATGTCGAATTTGCTAGCGGGGGGGAATGAGCAGTTCTTC. Translating gives CASMSNLLAGGNEQFF.

This clone was picked up a small number of times. The rearrangement links TRBV7-2 to TRBJ2-7; 10 bases are shared with TRBD2. The CDR3 has 16 residues. Germline CDR1 is SGHTA and CDR2 is FQGNSA. The ends lost 1 base at V and 2 bases at J; junction bases unmatched: 5. The CDR3 sequence is CASSLVGTSATYEQYF. In DNA, the CDR3 is TGTGCCAGCAGCTTAGTGGGGACTAGCGCAACCTACGAGCAGTACTTC.

Only one count was recorded for this clone. The V and J genes are TRBV5-1 and TRBJ2-5, with D perhaps TRBD2 (6 bases). The J call may be wrong; the DNA end is better matched by TRBJ2-7. The CDR3 has 14 residues. CDR1 and CDR2 from the germline V gene are SGHRS and YFSETQ. CDR3 in amino acids: CASSFSGSSYEQYF. The DNA of the CDR3 is TGCGCCAGCAGCTTTAGCGGTAGCTCCTACGAGCAGTACTTC.

V and J are TRBV29-1 and TRBJ2-5, with 9 bases matching TRBD2. The ends lost 3 bases at V and 6 bases at J; junction bases unmatched: 11. Looked up from germline, CDR1 is SQVTM and CDR2 is ANQGSEA. The CDR3 spans 15 residues. This CDR3 is CSVDGGSGSLKTQYF. The DNA for the CDR3 is TGCAGCGTTGATGGGGGTAGCGGGAGTCTGAAGACCCAGTACTTC.